This T cell receptor beta chain derives from a study of control samples from healthy donors and cancer patients. Only a few counts were recorded for this clone. The data were produced by immunoSEQ multiplex PCR, yet TCRdb's version contains in-frame clones alone and is incomplete. The sample lists around 90,000 clones, 85% occurring once. The germline V gene has CDR1 LNHDA and CDR2 SQIVND (reference sequence). CDR3 length: 14 residues. Trimming stripped 1 base from V and 9 bases from J, with 15 bases between. Sequenced material: blood. The source is a man aged 30 to 45 in good health. The chain has TRBV19 and TRBJ1-2; D not certain. In DNA, the CDR3 is TGTGCCAGTAGTATAGGTAGAGGGATGCGGAGCTACACCTTC. Translated: CASSIGRGMRSYTF. The whole variable domain, remainder taken from reference TRBV19 and TRBJ1-2, is DGGITQSPKYLFRKEGQNVTLSCEQNLNHDAMYWYRQDPGQGLRLIYYSQIVNDFQKGDIAEGYSVSREKKESFPLTVTSAQKNPTAFYLCASSIGRGMRSYTFGSGTRLTVV.